The rows below give T cell receptor beta chains drawn from one sample of a study of blood T cell repertoires in COVID-19. Measured with immunoSEQ multiplex PCR; TCRdb has only the in-frame clones, and not every one. The sample has tens of thousands of clones, approximately 85% seen once. Sequenced sample: peripheral blood. These receptors came from a human donor in a cohort sampled during active COVID-19. CDR3s include the opening cysteine and the closing phenylalanine or tryptophan. D genes are given only for firm matches. Not all rows give a size; the values are once, few, many and, for expanded clones, a class.

clone size | D gene | CDR3 length | J gene | V gene | CDR3 protein | CDR3 DNA
- | - | 14 | TRBJ2-7 | TRBV28 | CASRSTDLGGEQYF | TGTGCCAGCAGATCAACGGACCTGGGGGGCGAGCAGTACTTC
- | TRBD1 | 14 | TRBJ2-5 | TRBV5-1 | CASSLGTGSETQYF | TGCGCCAGCAGCTTGGGGACAGGGTCGGAGACCCAGTACTTC
few | - | 14 | TRBJ1-1 | TRBV5-1 | CASSLTGSNTEAFF | TGCGCCAGCAGCTTGACAGGGTCCAACACTGAAGCTTTCTTT
- | TRBD2 | 15 | TRBJ2-3 | TRBV7-3 | CASSLTRRGEDTQYF | TGTGCCAGCAGCTTAACCCGACGGGGGGAAGATACGCAGTATTTT
- | - | 15 | TRBJ2-7 | TRBV6-5 | CASSYSVAHSYEQYF | TGTGCCAGCAGTTACTCGGTGGCACATTCCTACGAGCAGTACTTC
- | TRBD1 | 14 | TRBJ1-2 | TRBV4-1 | CASTAPGQGSGYTF | TGCGCCAGCACCGCCCCGGGACAGGGTTCTGGCTACACCTTC
once | - | 16 | TRBJ2-5 | TRBV21-1 | CASSKDYRTPPETQYF | TGTGCCAGCAGCAAAGACTACAGGACCCCCCCGGAGACCCAGTACTTC
- | - | 15 | TRBJ2-2 | TRBV19 | CASSIIGTNTGELFF | TGTGCCAGTAGTATAATCGGGACAAACACCGGGGAGCTGTTTTTT
- | - | 14 | TRBJ1-1 | TRBV10-3 | CAISESREDTEAFF | TGTGCCATCAGTGAGTCGCGGGAGGACACTGAAGCTTTCTTT
- | - | 15 | TRBJ1-4 | TRBV5-1 | CASSLAGAGGEKLFF | TGCGCCAGCAGCTTGGCCGGGGCGGGGGGCGAAAAACTGTTTTTT
- | TRBD1 | 14 | TRBJ2-7 | TRBV5-1 | CASSSGTANYEQYF | TGCGCCAGCAGCTCCGGGACAGCCAACTACGAGCAGTACTTC
- | - | 13 | TRBJ2-7 | TRBV20-1 | CSASVTATYEQYF | TGCAGTGCTAGTGTGACAGCTACCTACGAGCAGTACTTC
- | TRBD1 | 20 | TRBJ2-2 | TRBV2 | CASSVKGAHKALLVAGELFF | TGTGCCAGCAGTGTAAAGGGGGCCCACAAAGCACTTCTCGTGGCCGGGGAGCTGTTTTTT